One sample yielded the 8 T cell receptor beta chains listed below, sequenced in a study of T cell responses to AZD1222 COVID-19 vaccine listed by TCRdb under 2021. The sample's time point label, decoded: about 28 days (+/-7) after the second vaccine dose. The treatment or condition tag for this specimen amounts to: meningococcal conjugate vaccine given as trial control. The method behind the library was the immunoSEQ multiplex PCR assay. Entries here come from immuneACCESS through TCRdb and include only in-frame sequences with V and J called. Some clones fail to appear in such tables; in the studies checked, an unresolved V gene covers under half of the shortfall, and the cause of the remainder is unknown. For this sample the table gives some 120,000 clones, of which around 90% were detected only once. The top ten clonotypes cover roughly 4.2% of the sample. The material was peripheral blood, obtained 28 days after the second dose of the MenACWY control vaccine. Every receptor here comes from an adult who received the MenACWY meningococcal vaccine as a control.

The chain combines TRBV3-1 (or the pseudogene TRBV3-2) with TRBJ2-1, with D possibly TRBD2 on 7 matching bases. The ends were cut back, 4 bases at V and 4 bases at J, with 14 bases in the middle. Germline V gene lookup returns CDR1 LGHDT and CDR2 YNNKEL (reference sequence). The CDR3 extends over 15 amino acids. The CDR3 spells CASSPRGRGYNEQFF. The CDR3, as DNA: TGTGCCAGCAGCCCGCGGGGGCGTGGATACAATGAGCAGTTCTTC.

This chain uses TRBV18 with TRBJ2-1, with D possibly called TRBD1 or TRBD2 (5 bases each). Germline loops: CDR1 KGHSH, CDR2 LQKENI. This CDR3 has 15 residues. V lost 1 base, J lost 5 bases, and 12 bases lay in between. The CDR3 DNA reads TGTGCCAGCTCACCACTAGGGGACCCCGACAATGAGCAGTTCTTC. Protein product: CASSPLGDPDNEQFF. Together with reference TRBV18 and TRBJ2-1, the CDR3 gives the full variable domain: NAGVMQNPRHLVRRRGQEARLRCSPMKGHSHVYWYRQLPEEGLKFMVYLQKENIIDESGMPKERFSAEFPKEGPSILRIQQVVRGDSAAYFCASSPLGDPDNEQFFGPGTRLTVL.

The rearrangement links TRBV2 to TRBJ1-1; D is unresolved. CDR1 is SNHLY, CDR2 FYNNEI, per germline. There are 14 residues in the CDR3. V lost 4 bases, J lost 0 bases, and 9 bases lay in between. CDR3 sequence (DNA): TGTGCCAGCAGTGTGTACAGCATGAACACTGAAGCTTTCTTT. The encoded protein is CASSVYSMNTEAFF.

The chain combines TRBV30 with TRBJ1-1, with unresolved D. CDR3 length: 13 residues. V was trimmed by 1 base and J by 3 bases, leaving 9 bases between them. The germline V gene encodes CDR1 GTSNPN and CDR2 SVGIG (reference sequence). The DNA of the CDR3 is TGTGCCTGGAGTGCCAGGTGGGACACTGAAGCTTTCTTT. It encodes CAWSARWDTEAFF.

The chain employs TRBV7-6 and TRBJ2-7; 13 bases are shared with TRBD2. This CDR3 comprises 18 residues. Trimming at V came to 1 base and at J to 7 bases, leaving 13 bases not matched to a gene. Germline V gives CDR1 SGHVS, CDR2 FNYEAQ. The CDR3 region is CASSLGGSGLAGAGEQYF. The DNA for the CDR3 is TGTGCCAGCAGCTTAGGGGGGTCCGGACTAGCGGGAGCAGGAGAGCAGTACTTC. Supplemented by reference TRBV7-6 and TRBJ2-7, the full variable domain reads GAGVSQSPRYKVTKRGQDVALRCDPISGHVSLYWYRQALGQGPEFLTYFNYEAQQDKSGLPNDRFSAERPEGSISTLTIQRTEQRDSAMYRCASSLGGSGLAGAGEQYFGPGTRLTVT.

The rearrangement joins TRBV14 to TRBJ2-5, with a tentative D call TRBD2 (7 bases). This CDR3 region has 15 residues. Germline V gene sequence: CDR1 SGHDN, CDR2 FVKESK. V lost 4 bases and J lost 6, with 18 bases in between. For the CDR3, the DNA is TGTGCCAGCAGCCCAGAGGGGGGGCTCGGAAAGACCCAGTACTTC. This codes for CASSPEGGLGKTQYF.

This sequence joins TRBV7-9 and TRBJ2-1; 7 bases align to TRBD2. This CDR3 comprises 14 residues. The germline CDR1 and CDR2 sequences are SEHNR and FQNEAQ (reference sequence). With 11 bases clipped from V and 2 bases from J, the junction kept 9 bases outside the gene matches. The CDR3 DNA follows: TGTGCCGGAAAAATAAGCGGGGCCTACAATGAGCAGTTCTTC. Its translation is CAGKISGAYNEQFF.

J is TRBJ1-5 and V is TRBV30; TRBD1 is a possible D gene (5 bases). Trimming took off 2 bases at V and 2 bases at J, with 13 bases between the two ends. CDR3 length equals 15 residues. Per germline, CDR1 GTSNPN and CDR2 SVGIG (reference sequence). For the CDR3, the DNA is TGTGCCTGGAGTCCCTCCAGGGCGGGCAATCAGCCCCAGCATTTT. Its translation: CAWSPSRAGNQPQHF.